These 30 T cell receptor beta chains share one sample of origin, sequenced in a study of human T cells and chemical hapten exposure. Regarding time point: patch test 1, 2 weeks after DPC sensitization. Treatment given: therapeutic diphenylcyclopropenone sensitization with weekly scalp DPC. One entry per CDR3 protein results from TCRdb running MiXCR on the RACE reads. In the table there are 180,000 or so distinct CDR3 sequences, about 14% of which are singletons. This specimen consisted of whole blood, obtained in connection with sensitization to the hapten diphenylcyclopropenone (DPC). Receptors were obtained from a woman aged 30 to 39 with alopecia areata. Some clones in this sample may be carry-over from other donors' samples.

This clonotype was recorded a few times. As DNA, the CDR3 is TGTGCCAGCAGCATGGACCCAGGTCGGTCACCCCTCCACTTT. Protein: CASSMDPGRSPLHF. This rearrangement joins TRBV5-5 to TRBJ1-6; D remains ambiguous. This CDR3 is built from 14 residues. Germline V lookup: CDR1 SGHKS, CDR2 YYEKEE (reference sequence). The V end was cut by 4 bases, the J end by 10 bases, with 15 bases between.

This chain joins TRBV4-2 and TRBJ1-5, with D hard to call. Germline values: CDR1 LGHNA, CDR2 YNFKEQ. V gave up 3 bases and J gave up 4 bases, with 10 bases separating them. CDR3 length: 14 amino acids. CDR3: CASSHPDGNQPQHF. The CDR3 nucleotides read TGTGCCAGCAGCCATCCCGACGGTAATCAGCCCCAGCATTTT.

At least ten counts were recorded for this clonotype. The rearrangement joins TRBV28 to TRBJ2-7; 8 nucleotides line up with TRBD2. Per germline, CDR1 MDHEN and CDR2 SYDVKM. This CDR3 spans 15 amino acids. V trimming: 4 bases; J trimming: 5 bases; junction bases outside the gene matches: 10. CDR3 amino acids: CASSSGAAGVHEQYF. The CDR3 nucleotides read TGTGCCAGCAGTTCGGGAGCAGCGGGAGTCCACGAGCAGTACTTC. The complete variable domain, with remaining parts taken from reference TRBV28 and TRBJ2-7, reads DVKVTQSSRYLVKRTGEKVFLECVQDMDHENMFWYRQDPGLGLRLIYFSYDVKMKEKGDIPEGYSVSREKKERFSLILESASTNQTSMYLCASSSGAAGVHEQYFGPGTRLTVT.

V is TRBV5-1 and J is TRBJ1-4; 7 positions match TRBD1. V was clipped by 3 bases and J by 4 bases; unmatched bases: 6. CDR3 length: 15 amino acids. Germline CDR1 SGHRS, CDR2 YFSETQ. CDR3 residues: CASSSTGQSNEKLFF. DNA for the CDR3: TGCGCCAGCAGCTCTACGGGACAGAGTAATGAAAAACTGTTTTTT.

This clonotype turned up a few times. The genes are TRBV11-2 and TRBJ2-1, with D unclear. The V gene's germline CDR1 is SGHAT and CDR2 FQNNGV. V lost 4 bases and J 12 bases, leaving 7 bases between the germline ends. The CDR3 covers 10 residues. The CDR3 here is CASSSVGQFF. CDR3 nucleotide sequence: TGTGCCAGCAGCTCGGTAGGGCAGTTCTTC.

In DNA, the CDR3 is TGTGCCAGCAGGGTAGGGTCCTCCTACAATGAGCAGTTCTTC. The encoded protein is CASRVGSSYNEQFF. The chain employs TRBV27 and TRBJ2-1, with D uncertain. Trimming removed 6 bases from V and 0 bases from J, with 9 bases in between. The CDR3 is 14 amino acids. Germline V gives CDR1 MNHEY, CDR2 SMNVEV (reference sequence).

Many counts were recorded for this clonotype. This chain joins TRBV20-1 and TRBJ2-5; TRBD2 matches 9 bases. The germline V gene has CDR1 DFQATT and CDR2 SNEGSKA (reference sequence). The J segment lost 4 bases and the V segment lost 2 bases, leaving 5 bases of the junction unmatched. The CDR3 runs 14 residues. Here the CDR3 DNA reads TGCAGTGCTAGACCCGGACTAGCGCGAGAGACCCAGTACTTC. This sequence encodes CSARPGLARETQYF.

In regard to this clonotype: At one end, the junction sequence differs from germline, possibly due to a read error. The chain has TRBV5-1 and TRBJ2-4; 9 bases match TRBD1. Germline-derived CDR1 and CDR2 are SGHRS and YFSETQ. This CDR3 spans 15 amino acids. In nucleotides, the CDR3 is TGCCCCAGCAGTGGGACAGGGACGGCTGGAAACATTCAGTACTTC. It specifies CPSSGTGTAGNIQYF.

The rearrangement links TRBV6-1 to TRBJ1-6, with D possibly matching TRBD1 (6 bases). The CDR3 sequence is 19 residues long. Germline-derived CDR1 and CDR2 are MNHNS and SASEGT. Trimming removed 6 bases from V and 4 bases from J, with 25 bases in between. The CDR3 here is CASSASGYWDKEYNSPLHF. The CDR3 DNA reads TGTGCCAGCAGCGCGTCAGGATATTGGGACAAGGAGTATAATTCACCCCTCCACTTT.

This clonotype appeared a few times. The V and J genes are TRBV11-2 and TRBJ2-1, with TRBD2 matching over 16 bases. Losses at the gene ends were 5 bases for V and 8 bases for J; bases not matched to a gene: 9. There are 17 residues in the CDR3. The V gene's germline CDR1 is SGHAT and CDR2 FQNNGV. CDR3 protein: CASSARGLAGGSYEQFF. CDR3 nucleotides: TGTGCCAGCAGCGCGAGGGGACTAGCGGGAGGGAGCTATGAGCAGTTCTTC.

The chain joins TRBV21-1 to TRBJ1-4; the D segment call TRBD1 is taken from the table without a DNA check. TRBV21-1 is shown as a pseudogene. This CDR3 contains 16 residues. CDR3 residues: CASSLKAGPPGEKLFF. CDR3 nucleotides: TGTGCCAGCAGCCTAAAGGCGGGACCCCCTGGGGAAAAACTGTTTTTT.

This clonotype was observed a few times. The chain combines TRBV7-2 with TRBJ1-3, with 10 bases lining up with TRBD1. The CDR3 is 18 amino acids. Germline lookup yields CDR1 SGHTA and CDR2 FQGNSA. J gave up 4 bases and V 5 bases, and 14 bases lay outside the gene matches. CDR3 bases: TGTGCCAGCAGCCACTACCCACCGGGACAGGGGCGCGGAAACACCATATATTTT. Amino acid sequence: CASSHYPPGQGRGNTIYF.

This clonotype was counted many times. This sequence joins TRBV7-9 and TRBJ2-5, with D possibly matching TRBD2 (6 bases). V dropped 0 bases and J dropped 4 bases, with 15 bases sitting between them. CDR1 is SEHNR and CDR2 is FQNEAQ in the germline V gene (reference sequence). This CDR3 comprises 16 residues. CDR3 residues: CASSLASARGGETQYF. The CDR3 DNA is TGTGCCAGCAGCTTAGCATCGGCGAGGGGAGGAGAGACCCAGTACTTC.

This clonotype occurred a few times. V usage is TRBV5-4 and J usage is TRBJ2-4; D ambiguous. The CDR3 covers 14 residues. Trimming stripped 4 bases from V and 1 base from J, with 9 bases between. The germline V gene has CDR1 SGHNT and CDR2 YYREEE (reference sequence). The CDR3 DNA reads TGTGCCAGCAGCCCGGCGGAGGCCAAAAACATTCAGTACTTC. Translating gives CASSPAEAKNIQYF.

There are a few counts of this clonotype. V and J are TRBV12-3 or TRBV12-4 and TRBJ2-2; no firm D call. The CDR3 extends over 14 amino acids. The V gene lost 3 bases and the J gene lost 7 bases, with 12 bases spanning the gap. The CDR3 DNA follows: TGTGCCAGCAGTTTCTCCGGGTCTCTCGGGGAGCTGTTTTTT. Translation gives CASSFSGSLGELFF.

The chain combines TRBV6-1 with TRBJ1-3; no reliable D call. Looked up from germline, CDR1 is MNHNS and CDR2 is SASEGT. V lost 2 bases and J 8 bases, leaving 13 bases between the germline ends. CDR3 length: 14 amino acids. The CDR3 nucleotides are TGTGCCAGCAGTGAATATTTGATCTTGGACACCATATATTTT. Translated, it gives CASSEYLILDTIYF.

This clonotype was seen at least ten times. This sequence joins TRBV18 and TRBJ2-7; D not resolved. This CDR3 region has 13 residues. Germline V gene lookup returns CDR1 KGHSH and CDR2 LQKENI. The V end was cut by 2 bases, the J end by 2 bases, with 7 bases between. The CDR3 region has the DNA TGTGCCAGCTCACCATCCTCAGCCTACGAGCAGTACTTC. Translation: CASSPSSAYEQYF. The full variable domain, rest sourced from reference TRBV18 and TRBJ2-7, is NAGVMQNPRHLVRRRGQEARLRCSPMKGHSHVYWYRQLPEEGLKFMVYLQKENIIDESGMPKERFSAEFPKEGPSILRIQQVVRGDSAAYFCASSPSSAYEQYFGPGTRLTVT.

The rearrangement uses TRBV20-1 and TRBJ1-4; possible D gene TRBD1, 5 bases. The germline gives CDR1 DFQATT, CDR2 SNEGSKA (reference sequence). V lost 6 bases and J lost 5, with 13 bases in between. The CDR3 covers 13 residues. The CDR3 loop reads CSAPDTNNEKLFF. The CDR3 nucleotides are TGCAGTGCCCCGGACACCAACAATGAAAAACTGTTTTTT.

The chain joins TRBV6-2 or TRBV6-3 to TRBJ2-1, with D perhaps matching TRBD2 (6 bases). The CDR3 sequence is 13 residues long. Trimming cost V 4 bases and J 6 bases, with 10 bases left between them. CDR1 is MNHEY, CDR2 SVGEGT, per germline. The CDR3 here is CASSFVGGNEQFF. As DNA, the CDR3 is TGTGCCAGCAGTTTCGTCGGGGGCAATGAGCAGTTCTTC.

The sample holds a few counts of this clonotype. V and J are TRBV5-1 and TRBJ2-1; D gene ambiguous. The germline V gene has CDR1 SGHRS and CDR2 YFSETQ. The CDR3 extends over 15 amino acids. Between the trimmed V and J ends, which lost 4 bases and 3 bases, there was a span of 14 bases. The DNA of the CDR3 is TGCGCCAGCAGCCCCGACTTTTTGTACTACAATGAGCAGTTCTTC. As protein: CASSPDFLYYNEQFF.

This clonotype was seen more than once but under ten times. The V and J genes are TRBV13 and TRBJ2-7, with a possible D match to TRBD1 (5 bases). The CDR3 runs to 13 residues. CDR1 and CDR2 from the germline V gene are PRHDT and FYEKMQ (reference sequence). Between the trimmed V and J ends, which lost 8 bases and 2 bases, there was a span of 13 bases. CDR3 sequence (DNA): TGTGCCAGCGAGAGAAAGGGGACCTACGAGCAGTACTTC. Protein product: CASERKGTYEQYF.

This chain links TRBV11-2 with TRBJ2-3; D ambiguous. Trimming took 5 bases from V and 5 from J, leaving 8 bases between them. CDR3 length: 12 residues. CDR1 is SGHAT, CDR2 FQNNGV, per germline. Here the CDR3 reads CASSHGRDTQYF. The CDR3 coding sequence is TGTGCCAGCAGCCACGGTCGAGATACGCAGTATTTT.

The rearrangement links TRBV10-3 to TRBJ2-3; 7 bases match TRBD2. The CDR3 has 13 amino acids. Losses at the gene ends were 9 bases for V and 4 bases for J; bases not matched to a gene: 7. Germline values: CDR1 ENHRY, CDR2 SYGVKD. CDR3 region: CAISGGGPDTQYF. CDR3 nucleotides: TGTGCCATTTCGGGCGGGGGTCCAGATACGCAGTATTTT.

This clonotype was observed a few times. V gene TRBV2 combines with J gene TRBJ1-1, with a tentative D call TRBD1 (5 bases). The CDR3 is made up of 14 amino acids. The V gene's germline CDR1 is SNHLY and CDR2 FYNNEI. Deletions cut 2 bases from V and 1 base from J, with 8 bases between. DNA of the CDR3: TGTGCCAGCAGTGAACAGGGCCCGAACACTGAAGCTTTCTTT. Its protein is CASSEQGPNTEAFF.

The chain links TRBV7-2 to TRBJ2-7; 7 nucleotides line up with TRBD1. The junction had 5 bases not matched to a gene; V was cut back by 4 bases and J by 2 bases. The CDR3 totals 14 residues. CDR1 is SGHTA and CDR2 is FQGNSA in the germline V gene. CDR3 nucleotides: TGTGCCAGCAGCTCGTGGACAGGCGCCTACGAGCAGTACTTC. Translation: CASSSWTGAYEQYF.

V gene TRBV10-3 combines with J gene TRBJ1-1; D is ambiguous. CDR3 size: 11 residues. Trimming took 3 bases from V and 8 from J, leaving 7 bases between them. Germline assignment: CDR1 ENHRY and CDR2 SYGVKD. The CDR3 sequence is CAISDLMEAFF. For the CDR3, the DNA is TGTGCCATCAGTGATCTAATGGAAGCTTTCTTT.

There are many counts of this clonotype. The V call is TRBV29-1, the J call TRBJ1-1; unclear D gene. V lost 2 bases and J 0 bases, leaving 7 bases between the germline ends. CDR3 length: 13 residues. Germline V gene lookup returns CDR1 SQVTM and CDR2 ANQGSEA. In DNA form, the CDR3 reads TGCAGCGTTGAAAGGACTTTGAACACTGAAGCTTTCTTT. Translation: CSVERTLNTEAFF.

The V gene is TRBV29-1, the J gene TRBJ2-7; D perhaps matches TRBD1 (6 bases). The CDR3 covers 13 residues. Germline V CDR1 and CDR2: SQVTM, ANQGSEA. Trimming removed 7 bases from V and 0 bases from J, with 13 bases in between. The CDR3 region has the DNA TGCAGCGCATCAAAGGACAGCTCCTACGAGCAGTACTTC. Its translation: CSASKDSSYEQYF.

The chain links TRBV7-2 to TRBJ2-1; 7 bases align to TRBD2. This CDR3 has 12 amino acids. CDR1 SGHTA and CDR2 FQGNSA come from the germline V gene. The junction had 4 bases not matched to a gene; V was cut back by 5 bases and J by 9 bases. CDR3 DNA sequence: TGTGCCAGCAGCCCTCTAGCGGTTGAGCAGTTCTTC. Translation: CASSPLAVEQFF.

This clonotype was recorded a few times. The CDR3 sequence: CASSQAYSYEQYF. In nucleotides, the CDR3 is TGCGCCAGCAGCCAAGCTTACAGCTACGAGCAGTACTTC. V is TRBV4-3 and J is TRBJ2-7; D ambiguous. CDR3 length: 13 residues. Germline CDR1 and CDR2: LGHNA and YSLEER. Trimming removed 1 base at V and 3 bases at J, with 7 bases between.